The 8 T cell receptor beta chains reported below all come from one sample, sequenced in a study of cytomegalovirus exposure and HLA in healthy donors. The protocol was immunoSEQ multiplex PCR, while the TCRdb copy is restricted to in-frame clones and leaves out a portion. The sample records about 82,000 clones, about 92% being singletons. The sample comprised PBMCs. The receptors shown here come from a man aged 18 to 30 in good health and CMV-seronegative.

V and J are TRBV7-2 and TRBJ2-5, with 10 bases aligning to TRBD2. The CDR3 has 14 amino acids. After removal of 4 bases from V and 5 bases from J, the junction contained 4 bases not matched to a gene. Germline values: CDR1 SGHTA, CDR2 FQGNSA. The CDR3 loop reads CASSSLSGRETQYF. Written as DNA, the CDR3 is TGTGCCAGCAGCTCCCTTAGCGGGAGGGAGACCCAGTACTTC.

The chain is built from TRBV2 and TRBJ2-5; 8 nucleotides agree with TRBD2. This CDR3 has 13 residues. The V segment lost 10 bases and the J segment 0 bases; nucleotides outside the gene matches: 4. The germline V gene encodes CDR1 SNHLY and CDR2 FYNNEI. CDR3 region: CATLAGNQETQYF. The CDR3 DNA follows: TGTGCCACCTTAGCGGGGAACCAAGAGACCCAGTACTTC.

V gene TRBV5-1 combines with J gene TRBJ2-3; TRBD1 aligns across 8 bases. Looked up from germline, CDR1 is SGHRS and CDR2 is YFSETQ. This CDR3 is 18 amino acids long. J was trimmed by 4 bases and V by 1 base; bases with no gene match: 14. CDR3 region: CASSLSRWGQEVSDTQYF. DNA for the CDR3: TGCGCCAGCAGCTTGAGTAGGTGGGGACAGGAAGTATCAGATACGCAGTATTTT.

V usage is TRBV6-1 and J usage is TRBJ1-2; the D is unclear. V gave up 1 base and J gave up 3 bases, with 6 bases separating them. Germline V gene sequence: CDR1 MNHNS, CDR2 SASEGT. The CDR3 consists of 13 residues. The CDR3 is CASSEGQHYGYTF. The CDR3 DNA is TGTGCCAGCAGTGAAGGACAACACTATGGCTACACCTTC.

This chain links TRBV6-4 with TRBJ2-3; D is possibly TRBD2 (6 bases). The CDR3 runs to 14 residues. Germline CDR1 MRHNA, CDR2 SNTAGT. Trimming took off 5 bases at V and 4 bases at J, with 13 bases between the two ends. DNA for the CDR3: TGTGCCAGCAGTTTAACAGGAGGGGCAGATACGCAGTATTTT. Its protein is CASSLTGGADTQYF.

This clone is a singleton in its sample. The V call is TRBV5-1, the J call TRBJ2-2; weak D call: TRBD2 (7 bases). With 4 bases removed from V and 6 bases from J, the gap between germline ends came to 19 bases. CDR1 is SGHRS, CDR2 YFSETQ, per germline. The CDR3 consists of 16 residues. Written as DNA, the CDR3 is TGCGCCAGCAGCCCGGGGGGCCAGGGGTCGGCCGGGGAGCTGTTTTTT. This translates into CASSPGGQGSAGELFF.

In DNA form, the CDR3 reads TGTGCCAGCAGCTTAGCGCTCGTCGGGACAGGGGGTGGGGATCTAACCTTC. This gives the protein CASSLALVGTGGGDLTF. The rearrangement uses TRBV7-2 and TRBJ1-2, with TRBD1 identical over 11 bases. V dropped 0 bases and J dropped 14; count of bases not matched to a gene: 17. From germline, CDR1 is SGHTA and CDR2 FQGNSA. The CDR3 totals 17 residues.

V is TRBV5-8 and J is TRBJ2-7; a possible D gene is TRBD1 (6 bases). The CDR3 has 13 residues. Germline CDR1 reads SGHTS; CDR2 reads YDEGEE. Trimming stripped 7 bases from V and 2 bases from J, with 13 bases between. The chain's CDR3 is CASAHRDPYEQYF. As DNA, the CDR3 is TGTGCCAGCGCCCACAGGGACCCCTACGAGCAGTACTTC.